One and the same sample provided the 16 T cell receptor beta chains below, sequenced in a study of blood T cell repertoires in COVID-19. Data came from immunoSEQ multiplex PCR; TCRdb stores just in-frame clones and leaves some out. The sample includes some 49,000 clones, approximately 95% of them seen just once. The material sequenced was peripheral blood. Source of these receptors: a man in his fifties or sixties with COVID-19, enrolled during active disease.

This sequence joins TRBV7-9 and TRBJ1-2; D possibly corresponds to TRBD1 (5 bases). Germline CDR1 is SEHNR and CDR2 is FQNEAQ (reference sequence). The CDR3 loop spans 13 amino acids. The V end was cut by 5 bases, the J end by 7 bases, with 14 bases between. The CDR3 here is CASSKQAQGGYTF. CDR3 coding DNA: TGTGCCAGCAGCAAACAAGCTCAGGGTGGCTACACCTTC.

Here the CDR3 DNA reads TGTGCCAGCAGCCCATACAGGGCACCTTACTCTGGGGCCAACGTCCTGACTTTC. Encoded protein: CASSPYRAPYSGANVLTF. The rearrangement links TRBV5-6 to TRBJ2-6; a weak D match, TRBD1 (6 bases). Germline V gene data show CDR1 as SGHDT and CDR2 as YYEEEE. The V end was cut by 4 bases, the J end by 0 bases, with 17 bases between. The CDR3 runs 18 residues.

The rearrangement joins TRBV18 to TRBJ1-2; 7 bases are shared with TRBD1. V shed 0 bases, J shed 8 bases, and the junction held 9 bases outside the gene matches. The CDR3 contains 15 residues. The V gene's germline CDR1 is KGHSH and CDR2 LQKENI. The CDR3 nucleotides read TGTGCCAGCTCACCACCCAACGACAGGGCTGGCGGCTACACCTTC. This sequence encodes CASSPPNDRAGGYTF.

The sample holds one count of this clone. DNA of the CDR3: TGTGCCAGCTCACCACCAGGACACTACGAGCAGTACTTC. It specifies CASSPPGHYEQYF. The J gene is TRBJ2-7, the V gene TRBV18; D might be TRBD1 (5 bases). CDR3 length: 13 amino acids. CDR1 is KGHSH and CDR2 is LQKENI in the germline V gene. V was trimmed by 0 bases and J by 3 bases, leaving 6 bases between them.

A few counts support this clone. The chain carries TRBV28 and TRBJ1-2; a weak D match, TRBD1 (6 bases). V lost 2 bases, J lost 4 bases, and 23 bases lay in between. Germline V gene lookup returns CDR1 MDHEN and CDR2 SYDVKM. The CDR3 covers 18 residues. Here the CDR3 DNA reads TGTGCCAGCAGTTTAGGCATCTTCTCGGGGGGGGCCCTCTATGGCTACACCTTC. This codes for CASSLGIFSGGALYGYTF.

The rearrangement uses TRBV7-3 and TRBJ2-2; 8 positions match TRBD1. V was clipped by 8 bases and J by 1 base; unmatched bases: 6. This CDR3 comprises 15 residues. Germline loops: CDR1 SGHTA, CDR2 FQGTGA. Here the CDR3 DNA reads TGTGCCAGCGGAAGACAGGGGATGAACACCGGGGAGCTGTTTTTT. It yields the protein CASGRQGMNTGELFF.

J is TRBJ1-4 and V is TRBV30; D is possibly TRBD1 (5 bases). V shed 0 bases and J shed 8 bases, with 13 bases lying between them. Germline loops: CDR1 GTSNPN, CDR2 SVGIG (reference sequence). CDR3 length equals 14 residues. As DNA, the CDR3 is TGTGCCTGGAGTGTAATGCGGGGGAACGAAAAACTGTTTTTT. Its translation is CAWSVMRGNEKLFF.

V usage is TRBV9 and J usage is TRBJ1-1; 8 bases match TRBD1. V gave up 0 bases and J gave up 5 bases; unmatched junction bases: 6. CDR1 and CDR2 (germline): SGDLS, YYNGEE. The CDR3 is made up of 15 amino acids. In DNA form, the CDR3 reads TGTGCCAGCAGCGTAGGAACAGGGGGAGGGACTGAAGCTTTCTTT. It codes for CASSVGTGGGTEAFF. Supplemented by reference TRBV9 and TRBJ1-1, the full variable domain reads DSGVTQTPKHLITATGQRVTLRCSPRSGDLSVYWYQQSLDQGLQFLIQYYNGEERAKGNILERFSAQQFPDLHSELNLSSLELGDSALYFCASSVGTGGGTEAFFGQGTRLTVV.

This rearrangement joins TRBV7-8 to TRBJ2-5, with 7 bases matching TRBD1. CDR3 length: 15 residues. With V trimmed by 5 bases and J by 4 bases, 10 bases remained unmatched. CDR1 SGHVS and CDR2 FQNEAQ come from the germline V gene. The CDR3 region is CASSKPTGSGETQYF. The CDR3, as DNA: TGTGCCAGCAGCAAGCCGACAGGGTCTGGAGAGACCCAGTACTTC.

This clone was counted a few times. V and J are TRBV7-3 and TRBJ1-2; D not certain. This CDR3 is 12 amino acids long. Germline V gives CDR1 SGHTA, CDR2 FQGTGA. The V gene lost 4 bases and the J gene lost 8 bases, with 11 bases spanning the gap. The CDR3 DNA reads as TGTGCCAGCAGCTCTGGTGAGGGCGGCTACACCTTC. Amino acid sequence: CASSSGEGGYTF.

The chain joins TRBV5-1 to TRBJ2-5; TRBD1 matches 8 bases. From germline, CDR1 is SGHRS and CDR2 YFSETQ. The CDR3 runs 14 residues. Trimming at V came to 4 bases and at J to 5 bases, leaving 7 bases not matched to a gene. Here the CDR3 reads CASSKDRGGETQYF. Written as DNA, the CDR3 is TGCGCCAGCAGCAAAGACAGGGGTGGGGAGACCCAGTACTTC.

The chain uses TRBV19 and TRBJ1-1; 8 bases are a match to TRBD1. The V and J ends lost 5 bases and 4 bases, in that order; junction bases with no gene match: 6. Germline CDR1 reads LNHDA; CDR2 reads SQIVND (reference sequence). This CDR3 contains 14 residues. CDR3 loop: CASSVDRGGTEAFF. Written as DNA, the CDR3 is TGTGCCAGTAGTGTCGACAGGGGTGGCACTGAAGCTTTCTTT.

This sequence joins TRBV14 and TRBJ1-3; 7 bases align to TRBD1. Germline V lookup: CDR1 SGHDN, CDR2 FVKESK. The CDR3 contains 14 residues. The J segment lost 0 bases and the V segment lost 5 bases, leaving 1 base of the junction unmatched. Here the CDR3 DNA reads TGTGCCAGCAGCGGGGACAGCTCTGGAAACACCATATATTTT. Protein: CASSGDSSGNTIYF.

The V and J genes are TRBV6-5 and TRBJ1-6; 8 bases fit TRBD1. V shed 4 bases, J shed 11 bases, and the junction held 10 bases outside the gene matches. The CDR3 loop spans 15 amino acids. Germline V gene lookup returns CDR1 MNHEY and CDR2 SVGAGI. CDR3 sequence: CASSSGDRKAAPLHF. The CDR3 coding sequence is TGTGCCAGCAGTTCCGGGGACAGGAAGGCTGCACCCCTCCACTTT.

V is TRBV18 and J is TRBJ1-1, with a tentative D call TRBD1 (6 bases). Per the germline V gene, CDR1 is KGHSH and CDR2 is LQKENI. V lost 7 bases and J lost 6, with 15 bases in between. The CDR3 spans 13 residues. Here the CDR3 DNA reads TGTGCCAGCTTGAAAACAGGGATGGCTGAAGCTTTCTTT. Encoded protein: CASLKTGMAEAFF.

The CDR3, as DNA: TGTGCCAGCAGCCAAGGAGGACAGGGGTACTCCTACGAGCAGTACTTC. Translated, it gives CASSQGGQGYSYEQYF. V usage is TRBV3-1 (or the pseudogene TRBV3-2) and J usage is TRBJ2-7, with 9 positions matching TRBD1. Germline lookup yields CDR1 LGHDT and CDR2 YNNKEL (reference sequence). J was trimmed by 0 bases and V by 1 base; bases with no gene match: 4. This CDR3 contains 16 residues.